Shown below are 24 T cell receptor beta chains from a single sample sequenced in a study of a mutant IDH1 vaccine in newly diagnosed glioma (dated by TCRdb to the early 2020s). Read against the paper, the sample's time point label means: baseline, week 1 (first vaccination visit). The meaning of the sample's treatment or condition label: pre-vaccination baseline after standard-of-care therapy. Library preparation employed the immunoSEQ multiplex PCR assay. The source is immuneACCESS, and TCRdb retained only in-frame sequences with V and J called. Part of the clones is not carried over; for the studies checked, unresolved V genes explain less than half of this, and the remainder is unexplained. The sample table holds tens of thousands of clones, of which about 83% were seen once. Around 7% of the sample rests with the top ten. The sequencing here drew on PBMCs, taken from a glioma patient treated with radiotherapy, temozolomide or both. The receptors stem from a woman aged 50 to 60 with glioma.

CDR3 sequence: CASSTGTHYEQYF. In DNA form, the CDR3 reads TGCGCCAGCAGCACCGGGACTCACTACGAGCAGTACTTC. This chain uses TRBV5-1 with TRBJ2-7; maybe TRBD2 (6 bases). The V gene's germline CDR1 is SGHRS and CDR2 YFSETQ. CDR3 length: 13 amino acids. Trimming removed 4 bases from V and 3 bases from J, with 11 bases in between.

V gene TRBV11-1 combines with J gene TRBJ1-1; D unresolved. The CDR3 contains 12 residues. V dropped 4 bases and J dropped 4 bases, with 7 bases sitting between them. Germline CDR1 SGHAT, CDR2 FQDESV (reference sequence). The CDR3 region is CASSSLGTEAFF. The DNA of the CDR3 is TGTGCCAGCAGCTCCCTGGGCACTGAAGCTTTCTTT.

This clone was found a few times. The CDR3 loop reads CASSLAGGEGQPQHF. The DNA of the CDR3 is TGTGCCAGCAGCTTAGCAGGGGGCGAGGGTCAGCCCCAGCATTTT. The V gene is TRBV7-9, the J gene TRBJ1-5, with TRBD1 matching 7 bases. The CDR3 loop spans 15 amino acids. V dropped 0 bases and J dropped 6; count of bases not matched to a gene: 5. Per germline, CDR1 SEHNR and CDR2 FQNEAQ (reference sequence).

This clone occurred once. The V call is TRBV5-1, the J call TRBJ2-3, with a tentative D call TRBD1 (6 bases). Germline V gene data show CDR1 as SGHRS and CDR2 as YFSETQ. The CDR3 sequence is 15 residues long. Trimming left V 3 bases short and J 0 bases short, with 11 bases between. The CDR3 region has the DNA TGCGCCAGCAGCTCAGCCAGGGGTAGCACAGATACGCAGTATTTT. This encodes CASSSARGSTDTQYF.

The chain recombines TRBV5-1 with TRBJ2-2; no reliable D call. Germline-derived CDR1 and CDR2 are SGHRS and YFSETQ. This CDR3 spans 14 amino acids. Trimming took 4 bases from V and 7 from J, leaving 14 bases between them. The CDR3 here is CASSVGFLGGELFF. CDR3 nucleotide sequence: TGCGCCAGCAGCGTAGGATTTTTAGGCGGGGAGCTGTTTTTT.

In its sample, this clone was seen a few times. V usage is TRBV27 and J usage is TRBJ2-7; the D is unclear. V was clipped by 3 bases and J by 2 bases, with 11 bases between them. The CDR3 covers 14 residues. Germline loops: CDR1 MNHEY, CDR2 SMNVEV (reference sequence). The CDR3 coding sequence is TGTGCCAGCAGTTTGGTTCCGGCCGCCTACGAGCAGTACTTC. Amino acid sequence: CASSLVPAAYEQYF.

The V call is TRBV6-5, the J call TRBJ2-7; D is uncertain. Germline assignment: CDR1 MNHEY and CDR2 SVGAGI. This CDR3 is built from 13 residues. Between the trimmed V and J ends, which lost 7 bases and 4 bases, there was a span of 14 bases. The CDR3 region is CASKLNEQYEQYF. DNA of the CDR3: TGTGCCAGCAAGTTGAACGAACAATACGAGCAGTACTTC.

The chain recombines TRBV6-5 with TRBJ1-1, with no clear D. The CDR3 extends over 15 amino acids. Germline V CDR1 and CDR2: MNHEY, SVGAGI. The V gene lost 0 bases and the J gene lost 0 bases, with 8 bases spanning the gap. The CDR3 region is CASSYSQQLNTEAFF. CDR3 nucleotides: TGTGCCAGCAGTTACTCGCAACAGTTGAACACTGAAGCTTTCTTT.

The genes are TRBV27 and TRBJ2-2, with 9 bases aligning to TRBD2. CDR3 size: 16 residues. Trimming removed 3 bases from V and 7 bases from J; junction bases left unmatched: 9. Germline-derived CDR1 and CDR2 are MNHEY and SMNVEV (reference sequence). DNA for the CDR3: TGTGCCAGCAGTTTCGGAGACCTAGCGGGGTTCGGGGAGCTGTTTTTT. Protein sequence: CASSFGDLAGFGELFF.

J is TRBJ2-7 and V is TRBV7-3, with a weak D call TRBD1 (5 bases). CDR3 length equals 13 residues. The germline V gene encodes CDR1 SGHTA and CDR2 FQGTGA. V shed 2 bases and J shed 7 bases, with 12 bases lying between them. Written as DNA, the CDR3 is TGTGCCAGCAGCTTAGACAGAAACCATGAGCAGTACTTC. Translating gives CASSLDRNHEQYF.

The chain carries TRBV2 and TRBJ1-2; D perhaps matches TRBD1 (5 bases). Germline CDR1 SNHLY, CDR2 FYNNEI. V lost 5 bases to trimming and J lost 3 bases, with 16 bases between them. This CDR3 contains 15 residues. CDR3 sequence (DNA): TGTGCCAGCAGTCCGGAGGGGAGTGGTGACTATGGCTACACCTTC. It codes for CASSPEGSGDYGYTF.

The rearrangement uses TRBV2 and TRBJ2-1; 8 bases line up with TRBD2. V trimming: 6 bases; J trimming: 4 bases; junction bases outside the gene matches: 8. CDR3 length: 15 amino acids. The germline V gene has CDR1 SNHLY and CDR2 FYNNEI. CDR3 sequence: CASRVGRGDYNEQFF. The CDR3 DNA follows: TGTGCCAGCAGGGTCGGGCGGGGGGATTACAATGAGCAGTTCTTC.

The chain carries TRBV7-2 and TRBJ2-7; D possibly corresponds to TRBD1 (6 bases). Trimming took 2 bases from V and 4 from J, leaving 12 bases between them. The CDR3 sequence is 14 residues long. CDR1 and CDR2 from the germline V gene are SGHTA and FQGNSA. The CDR3 DNA is TGTGCCAGCAGCTTATCAGGACAGTTTTACGAGCAGTACTTC. As protein: CASSLSGQFYEQYF.

The chain carries TRBV7-8 and TRBJ1-2; tentative D call: TRBD1 (6 bases). Germline V gene lookup returns CDR1 SGHVS and CDR2 FQNEAQ. V lost 5 bases and J 8 bases, leaving 21 bases between the germline ends. This CDR3 contains 15 residues. This chain's CDR3 is CASSLSSGESWGYTF. The CDR3 nucleotides read TGTGCCAGCAGCCTCTCATCAGGGGAGTCGTGGGGCTACACCTTC.

This clone was observed a single time. This chain uses TRBV28 with TRBJ1-2; a possible D gene is TRBD1 (6 bases). CDR3 length equals 14 residues. Between the trimmed V and J ends, which lost 5 bases and 7 bases, there was a span of 17 bases. The germline V gene has CDR1 MDHEN and CDR2 SYDVKM. The CDR3 region has the DNA TGTGCCAGCAGTATCCCAGGGGCCCCCCTTGGCTACACCTTC. Protein: CASSIPGAPLGYTF.

This chain connects TRBV6-5 to TRBJ1-1; D possibly corresponds to TRBD1 (6 bases). Germline CDR1 and CDR2: MNHEY and SVGAGI. Deletions cut 6 bases from V and 0 bases from J, with 14 bases between. CDR3 length: 15 amino acids. As DNA, the CDR3 is TGTGCCAGCAGCAGAGACAGGACTTTGAACACTGAAGCTTTCTTT. Protein: CASSRDRTLNTEAFF.

The chain joins TRBV6-1 to TRBJ1-1, with D maybe TRBD1 (5 bases). Germline assignment: CDR1 MNHNS and CDR2 SASEGT. This CDR3 spans 13 amino acids. V shed 2 bases and J shed 10 bases, with 14 bases lying between them. CDR3: CASSETQGRRAFF. CDR3 DNA sequence: TGTGCCAGCAGTGAAACCCAGGGACGAAGAGCTTTCTTT.

This chain uses TRBV4-3 with TRBJ1-2, with 7 bases that match TRBD1. Trimming at V came to 6 bases and at J to 2 bases, leaving 9 bases not matched to a gene. The CDR3 has 15 residues. Looked up from germline, CDR1 is LGHNA and CDR2 is YSLEER. The CDR3 region has the DNA TGCGCCAGCAGTAGGGGGCGGACAGTGAACTATGGCTACACCTTC. This translates into CASSRGRTVNYGYTF.

The genes are TRBV6-5 and TRBJ1-1; no firm D call. Germline CDR1 MNHEY, CDR2 SVGAGI. V lost 0 bases and J 0 bases, leaving 11 bases between the germline ends. The CDR3 length is 16 residues. CDR3 amino acids: CASSYSIYTMNTEAFF. Written as DNA, the CDR3 is TGTGCCAGCAGTTACTCGATTTACACGATGAACACTGAAGCTTTCTTT.

J is TRBJ1-4 and V is TRBV5-4; TRBD1 matches 10 bases. The CDR3 is 16 residues long. Germline trimming cut 4 bases from V and 0 bases from J; bases unmatched to any gene: 3. CDR1 and CDR2 from the germline V gene are SGHNT and YYREEE (reference sequence). The DNA for the CDR3 is TGTGCCAGCAGCCCCGGACAGGGGGCAACTAATGAAAAACTGTTTTTT. Its translation is CASSPGQGATNEKLFF. The full variable domain, completed using reference TRBV5-4 and TRBJ1-4, is ETGVTQSPTHLIKTRGQQVTLRCSSQSGHNTVSWYQQALGQGPQFIFQYYREEENGRGNFPPRFSGLQFPNYSSELNVNALELDDSALYLCASSPGQGATNEKLFFGSGTQLSVL.

This clone has only a few counts. V is TRBV27 and J is TRBJ1-6, with unresolved D. The germline V gene encodes CDR1 MNHEY and CDR2 SMNVEV (reference sequence). V was trimmed by 2 bases and J by 7 bases, leaving 12 bases between them. This CDR3 has 15 residues. This chain's CDR3 is CASSLNGLVNSPLHF. The CDR3 bases are TGTGCCAGCAGTTTAAATGGACTGGTAAATTCACCCCTCCACTTT.

The chain has TRBV6-5 and TRBJ2-2, with a possible D match to TRBD1 (6 bases). CDR3 length equals 15 residues. The V gene lost 5 bases and the J gene lost 5 bases, with 15 bases spanning the gap. Germline-derived CDR1 and CDR2 are MNHEY and SVGAGI. As DNA, the CDR3 is TGTGCCAGCAGTCCTACACAGGGTACAACCGGGGAGCTGTTTTTT. Its translation: CASSPTQGTTGELFF.

The rearrangement links TRBV7-8 to TRBJ2-5; 10 bases match TRBD2. Per germline, CDR1 SGHVS and CDR2 FQNEAQ. This CDR3 contains 16 residues. V shed 5 bases and J 7 bases; nucleotides not matched to a gene: 13. The CDR3, as DNA: TGTGCCAGCAGCCCGATCCGACTAGCGGGTCCCAGGACCCAGTACTTC. It encodes CASSPIRLAGPRTQYF.

This chain uses TRBV6-4 with TRBJ1-2; possible D gene TRBD1, 5 bases. V gave up 5 bases and J gave up 4 bases, with 14 bases separating them. CDR1 is MRHNA and CDR2 is SNTAGT in the germline V gene. This CDR3 contains 14 residues. The CDR3 region has the DNA TGTGCCAGCAGTTTGGAGGGGCTAGGCTATGGCTACACCTTC. Protein product: CASSLEGLGYGYTF.